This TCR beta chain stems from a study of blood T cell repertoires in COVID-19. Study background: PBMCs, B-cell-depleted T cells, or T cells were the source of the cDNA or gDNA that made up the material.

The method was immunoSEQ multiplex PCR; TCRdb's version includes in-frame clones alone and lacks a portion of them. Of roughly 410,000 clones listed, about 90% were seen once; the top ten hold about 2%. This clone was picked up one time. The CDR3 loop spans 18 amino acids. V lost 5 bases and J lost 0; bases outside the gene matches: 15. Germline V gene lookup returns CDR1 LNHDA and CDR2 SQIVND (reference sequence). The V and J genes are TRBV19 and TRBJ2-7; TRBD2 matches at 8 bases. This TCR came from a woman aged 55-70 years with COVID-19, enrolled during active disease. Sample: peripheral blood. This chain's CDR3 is CASSPGRGSGANSYEQYF. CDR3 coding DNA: TGTGCCAGTAGTCCCGGACGGGGTAGCGGGGCCAACTCCTACGAGCAGTACTTC.